Ten or more counts support the clone carrying this T cell receptor beta chain. Its antigen is currently unknown. Primers used in a second PCR of roughly 6 to 11 cycles were a sample-barcoded 5' primer and a J-beta primer mix. TCRdb analysed the 5' RACE reads with MiXCR anew, one entry per CDR3 protein. Among 800,000 to 950,000 distinct CDR3 sequences listed, roughly 28% were seen once. This entry comes from a study of blood T cells in healthy people across ages. CDR1 and CDR2 (germline): SQVTM, ANQGSEA. The V segment lost 0 bases and the J segment 7 bases; nucleotides outside the gene matches: 9. This CDR3 contains 16 residues. The authors drew approximately 9 milliliters of peripheral blood from each donor. Study outcomes and limitations: Compared with aged donors, long-lived donors showed fewer expanded clones, suggesting selection.

This sample was also put to use in a study of T cells of mothers and their children. That study adds: Samples were obtained from a few healthy Caucasian mothers and their six children. cDNA was synthesized from all extracted RNA at roughly 1.5 ug per reaction.

The rearrangement links TRBV29-1 to TRBJ2-1; 10 bases are shared with TRBD1. The receptor's source is a middle-aged woman in good health. Sequencing was carried out using blood. CDR3 amino acids: CSVEDLEDRGTNEQFF. CDR3 sequence (DNA): TGCAGCGTTGAAGATCTAGAGGACAGGGGGACTAATGAGCAGTTCTTC.